The 20 T cell receptor beta chains in this list originate from one sample, sequenced in a study of blood T cell repertoires in COVID-19. Repertoires were generated with immunoSEQ multiplex PCR, while TCRdb's copy carries only in-frame clones and drops some. In the table there are about half a million clones, approximately 85% of which are singletons. Sequenced sample: peripheral blood. These receptors all stem from a human donor in a cohort sampled during active COVID-19.

The genes are TRBV7-3 and TRBJ1-2, with D possibly being TRBD1 (5 bases). The CDR3 runs 14 residues. V lost 4 bases, J lost 4 bases, and 13 bases lay in between. CDR1 is SGHTA, CDR2 FQGTGA, per germline. For the CDR3, the DNA is TGTGCCAGCAGCTCCATGGGGGAGGGCTATGGCTACACCTTC. Translating gives CASSSMGEGYGYTF.

V gene TRBV29-1 combines with J gene TRBJ1-1, with a tentative D call TRBD1 (5 bases). The CDR3 is made up of 15 amino acids. Germline V gene sequence: CDR1 SQVTM, CDR2 ANQGSEA. The ends were cut back, 6 bases at V and 6 bases at J, with 23 bases in the middle. CDR3 sequence reads: CSVPSRVAAGPEAFF. CDR3 nucleotide sequence: TGCAGCGTCCCCTCCCGCGTAGCCGCGGGACCTGAAGCTTTCTTT.

This clone was seen once. This chain connects TRBV28 to TRBJ2-1, with 7 bases aligning to TRBD2. In germline, CDR1 is MDHEN, CDR2 SYDVKM. With 7 bases clipped from V and 9 bases from J, the junction kept 12 bases outside the gene matches. The CDR3 runs 14 residues. The DNA for the CDR3 is TGTGCCAGCACCTTGGGGGGGATCAGATTTGAGCAGTTCTTC. This translates into CASTLGGIRFEQFF.

The chain joins TRBV30 to TRBJ2-6, with D tentatively TRBD1 (6 bases). The CDR3 runs to 18 residues. In germline, CDR1 is GTSNPN, CDR2 SVGIG (reference sequence). V gave up 0 bases and J gave up 0 bases, with 15 bases separating them. The CDR3 DNA follows: TGTGCCTGGAGTGTTAGACGCGGACAGAGCTCTGGGGCCAACGTCCTGACTTTC. This gives the protein CAWSVRRGQSSGANVLTF.

The chain combines TRBV30 with TRBJ2-1; 8 bases agree with TRBD2. The V gene's germline CDR1 is GTSNPN and CDR2 SVGIG (reference sequence). CDR3 size: 14 residues. V was clipped by 4 bases and J by 7 bases; unmatched bases: 9. The CDR3 spells CAWKKRETRNEQFF. The CDR3 coding sequence is TGTGCCTGGAAAAAGCGGGAGACCCGGAATGAGCAGTTCTTC.

A note on this clone: An end of the junction differs from the germline gene, which may be a read error. This chain joins TRBV7-7 and TRBJ2-3, with TRBD2 identical over 8 bases. Per germline, CDR1 SSHAT and CDR2 FNYEAQ (reference sequence). The CDR3 length is 15 residues. The DNA for the CDR3 is TGTGCTAGCAGCCCCCTAGCGGGCGGCACAGATACGCAGTATTTT. Encoded protein: CASSPLAGGTDTQYF.

The rearrangement joins TRBV18 to TRBJ2-7; D gene uncertain. This CDR3 region has 16 residues. Germline CDR1 reads KGHSH; CDR2 reads LQKENI. Trimming took off 3 bases at V and 2 bases at J, with 17 bases between the two ends. The CDR3, as DNA: TGTGCCAGCTCACCGTCCGTTCCTATTATTACCTACGAGCAGTACTTC. Encoded protein: CASSPSVPIITYEQYF.

In regard to this clone: The same CDR3 can be traced to other DNA sequences in this sample. The chain links TRBV5-1 to TRBJ2-2; 8 nucleotides match TRBD1. The CDR3 runs to 15 residues. From germline, CDR1 is SGHRS and CDR2 YFSETQ. Trimming removed 3 bases from V and 4 bases from J; junction bases left unmatched: 5. The CDR3 DNA sequence: TGCGCCAGCAGCTGGGGGACAGGCCCCACCGGGGAGCTGTTTTTT. Translating gives CASSWGTGPTGELFF.

This clone came up once. This chain links TRBV29-1 with TRBJ1-1, with 10 nucleotides matching TRBD1. Germline lookup yields CDR1 SQVTM and CDR2 ANQGSEA. V trimming: 6 bases; J trimming: 5 bases; junction bases outside the gene matches: 9. The CDR3 is 14 residues long. CDR3 in amino acids: CSVRGDRGHTEAFF. The CDR3 DNA reads as TGCAGCGTAAGAGGAGACAGGGGGCATACTGAAGCTTTCTTT.

CDR3 bases: TGTGCCAGCAGTGAAGCACTGAGGGACACCTTC. This codes for CASSEALRDTF. The chain joins TRBV2 to TRBJ1-2, with D unresolved. The CDR3 is made up of 11 amino acids. Germline CDR1 and CDR2: SNHLY and FYNNEI. V lost 0 bases and J 12 bases, leaving 8 bases between the germline ends. Supplemented by reference TRBV2 and TRBJ1-2, the full variable domain reads EPEVTQTPSHQVTQMGQEVILRCVPISNHLYFYWYRQILGQKVEFLVSFYNNEISEKSEIFDDQFSVERPDGSNFTLKIRSTKLEDSAMYFCASSEALRDTFGSGTRLTVV.

The chain has TRBV19 and TRBJ1-2, with D hard to call. CDR1 and CDR2 from the germline V gene are LNHDA and SQIVND (reference sequence). The CDR3 is 13 residues long. V lost 6 bases and J 6 bases, leaving 14 bases between the germline ends. CDR3 sequence: CASSLFTENGYTF. Written as DNA, the CDR3 is TGTGCCAGTAGCCTATTCACAGAGAATGGCTACACCTTC.

This chain uses TRBV19 with TRBJ2-7; 9 bases fit TRBD2. This CDR3 region has 15 residues. V shed 6 bases and J 4 bases; nucleotides not matched to a gene: 10. CDR1 and CDR2 from the germline V gene are LNHDA and SQIVND (reference sequence). The CDR3 DNA reads as TGTGCCAGTAGCCCCCCCCTCCTAGCGGGATACGAGCAGTACTTC. As protein: CASSPPLLAGYEQYF.

This clone appeared a few times. This rearrangement joins TRBV4-1 to TRBJ2-1; tentative D call: TRBD1 (6 bases). The CDR3 loop spans 14 amino acids. Looked up from germline, CDR1 is MGHRA and CDR2 is YSYEKL. The V end lost 6 bases, the J end lost 3 bases, and 12 bases lay between the germline ends. CDR3 bases: TGCGCCAGCAGGCCCCAGGGGAACTACAATGAGCAGTTCTTC. This codes for CASRPQGNYNEQFF.

This chain uses TRBV19 with TRBJ2-7; TRBD2 matches at 11 bases. The junction had 8 bases not matched to a gene; V was cut back by 4 bases and J by 3 bases. This CDR3 spans 16 amino acids. CDR1 and CDR2 from the germline V gene are LNHDA and SQIVND (reference sequence). The CDR3 nucleotides read TGTGCCAGTAGTACGAGACTAGCGGGAACGGTCTACGAGCAGTACTTC. This sequence encodes CASSTRLAGTVYEQYF.

The gene calls are TRBV28 and TRBJ1-4; D is undetermined. V dropped 6 bases and J dropped 7 bases, with 21 bases sitting between them. The CDR3 loop spans 16 amino acids. Germline CDR1 is MDHEN and CDR2 is SYDVKM. CDR3 amino acids: CASSGDGGVRGEKLFF. The CDR3 DNA is TGTGCCAGCAGCGGAGACGGCGGGGTCCGTGGTGAAAAACTGTTTTTT.

The CDR3: CASSGTVREKLFF. In DNA, the CDR3 is TGTGCCAGTAGCGGGACAGTACGGGAAAAACTGTTTTTT. The chain carries TRBV19 and TRBJ1-4; 7 nucleotides match TRBD1. The CDR3 totals 13 residues. V lost 6 bases and J lost 8; bases outside the gene matches: 6. Per germline, CDR1 LNHDA and CDR2 SQIVND (reference sequence).

The chain recombines TRBV4-3 with TRBJ2-5, with 7 bases aligning to TRBD1. The CDR3 is 15 amino acids. The germline V gene has CDR1 LGHNA and CDR2 YSLEER. J gave up 1 base and V 0 bases, and 2 bases lay outside the gene matches. In DNA form, the CDR3 reads TGCGCCAGCAGCCAAGATGGGGACAGCCAAGAGACCCAGTACTTC. Its protein product is CASSQDGDSQETQYF.

Regarding this clone: The junction differs from germline at one of its ends, possibly a read error. The chain couples TRBV7-6 to TRBJ2-7, with 7 bases fitting TRBD1. The germline gives CDR1 SGHVS, CDR2 FNYEAQ. The CDR3 spans 14 residues. The CDR3 loop reads CATSRDSEAYEQYF. The CDR3 DNA follows: TGTGCCACCAGCAGGGACAGTGAAGCCTACGAGCAGTACTTC.

This clone appeared a single time. The chain recombines TRBV7-9 with TRBJ1-2; unclear D gene. The CDR3 is 12 amino acids. V lost 5 bases and J lost 6, with 10 bases in between. Germline values: CDR1 SEHNR, CDR2 FQNEAQ (reference sequence). The CDR3 loop is CASSPLSHGYTF. CDR3 sequence (DNA): TGTGCCAGCAGCCCCCTTTCCCATGGCTACACCTTC.

V is TRBV6-6 and J is TRBJ2-7, with 12 bases lining up with TRBD2. CDR1 MNHNY and CDR2 SVGAGI come from the germline V gene (reference sequence). This CDR3 spans 14 amino acids. With V trimmed by 5 bases and J by 5 bases, 4 bases remained unmatched. The CDR3 protein is CASSGTSGRNEQYF. As DNA, the CDR3 is TGTGCCAGCAGTGGAACTAGCGGGAGGAACGAGCAGTACTTC.